The source of this T cell receptor beta chain is a study of T cell clonotyping in hematopoietic cell transplantation. Trimming cost V 6 bases and J 3 bases; bases outside gene matches: 13. This CDR3 contains 16 residues. CDR1 and CDR2 from the germline V gene are MNHEY and SMNVEV (reference sequence). Assay: immunoSEQ multiplex PCR; the TCRdb copy retains only in-frame clones and omits some. The sample shows about 16,000 clones, 75% to 90% of them seen only once. Study results and limitations: After transplant, recipient diversity fell while pathologically expanded clonotypes grew through day 180. Few recipient clonotypes overlapped donors; over 95% were de novo at given depth. Higher Inverse Simpson Index values in graft donor and pretransplant recipient predicted broader posttransplant TCR diversity.

This clone came up a few times. Antigen unknown. Sequencing input: peripheral blood mononuclear cells. The source of this sequence is a woman aged 40-49 years in good health. Some clones in this sample may be carry-over from other donors' samples. V gene TRBV27 combines with J gene TRBJ2-7, with 8 nucleotides matching TRBD1. CDR3 nucleotides: TGTGCCAGCAGCACGAATTCAGGGGGCAAAGGCTACGAGCAGTACTTC. Protein: CASSTNSGGKGYEQYF.